Presented here are 16 T cell receptor beta chains from one specimen sequenced in a study of shared clonotypes between healthy human individuals. Generated by immunoSEQ multiplex PCR, the TCRdb table keeps only in-frame clones and is missing some. This table holds 2 million or so clones, roughly 96% found once. Material: naive CD4+ T cells sorted from blood. Subset meaning: CD45RA+ positively selected. The origin of the receptors is a man aged 18-30 years in good health.

This chain links TRBV18 with TRBJ2-5; a possible D gene is TRBD1 (7 bases). With 5 bases removed from V and 5 bases from J, the gap between germline ends came to 15 bases. The CDR3 totals 14 residues. Germline V gene data show CDR1 as KGHSH and CDR2 as LQKENI. The CDR3 protein is CASSARQGGETQYF. CDR3 DNA: TGTGCCAGCTCAGCCAGACAGGGAGGCGAGACCCAGTACTTC.

The chain recombines TRBV5-1 with TRBJ1-6; 9 nucleotides agree with TRBD1. The ends lost 3 bases at V and 4 bases at J; junction bases unmatched: 5. CDR3 length equals 16 residues. CDR1 and CDR2 (germline): SGHRS, YFSETQ. CDR3 loop: CASSSGTGLYNSPLHF. CDR3 nucleotides: TGCGCCAGCAGCTCCGGGACAGGGTTATATAATTCACCCCTCCACTTT.

V and J are TRBV6-5 and TRBJ1-3, with 7 bases matching TRBD1. This CDR3 region has 14 residues. V was clipped by 5 bases and J by 11 bases; unmatched bases: 12. Germline V gives CDR1 MNHEY, CDR2 SVGAGI. CDR3 nucleotide sequence: TGTGCCAGCAGTAAACGGGACAGTTCCTTTCCCATATATTTT. It yields the protein CASSKRDSSFPIYF.

V usage is TRBV5-1 and J usage is TRBJ1-5, with no clear D. CDR3 size: 14 residues. V lost 5 bases and J lost 1, with 10 bases in between. Germline loops: CDR1 SGHRS, CDR2 YFSETQ. DNA for the CDR3: TGCGCCAGCAGTCAGGAGCCGAGCAATCAGCCCCAGCATTTT. Translation: CASSQEPSNQPQHF.

The genes are TRBV6-5 and TRBJ1-4; no firm D call. The CDR3 covers 15 residues. The V and J ends lost 6 bases and 0 bases respectively, with 11 bases between them. Looked up from germline, CDR1 is MNHEY and CDR2 is SVGAGI. CDR3 sequence (DNA): TGTGCCAGCAGCCCCAGTGGTACAACTAATGAAAAACTGTTTTTT. Encoded protein: CASSPSGTTNEKLFF.

The chain has TRBV7-2 and TRBJ2-7, with D unresolved. Trimming took off 5 bases at V and 4 bases at J, with 12 bases between the two ends. The CDR3 is made up of 13 amino acids. Germline V gives CDR1 SGHTA, CDR2 FQGNSA. The CDR3 protein is CASSNSLLYEQYF. In nucleotides, the CDR3 is TGTGCCAGCAGCAATTCACTCTTATACGAGCAGTACTTC.

The chain recombines TRBV19 with TRBJ2-5; 9 nucleotides agree with TRBD1. The V gene end was trimmed by 3 bases and the J gene end by 5 bases; junction bases not matched to a gene: 7. The length of the CDR3 is 15 residues. CDR1 is LNHDA, CDR2 SQIVND, per germline (reference sequence). The CDR3 is CASSIMGQGSETQYF. The CDR3 DNA reads as TGTGCCAGTAGTATTATGGGACAGGGCTCGGAGACCCAGTACTTC.

V is TRBV6-5 and J is TRBJ1-2, with 7 bases fitting TRBD1. Germline V gene sequence: CDR1 MNHEY, CDR2 SVGAGI. The junction had 8 bases not matched to a gene; V was cut back by 0 bases and J by 7 bases. This CDR3 comprises 15 residues. The CDR3, as DNA: TGTGCCAGCAGTTACTCGGGACAGAGATGGGGTGGCTACACCTTC. Translation gives CASSYSGQRWGGYTF.

The chain couples TRBV5-1 to TRBJ1-1; no reliable D call. This CDR3 has 12 residues. The V end lost 4 bases, the J end lost 1 base, and 5 bases lay between the germline ends. Germline lookup yields CDR1 SGHRS and CDR2 YFSETQ. The CDR3 DNA is TGCGCCAGCAGCGATCAGAACACTGAAGCTTTCTTT. Translating gives CASSDQNTEAFF.

As concerns this clone: Other DNA variants within this sample encode the same CDR3. The chain carries TRBV14 and TRBJ1-1; D remains unclear. Trimming removed 0 bases from V and 0 bases from J, with 5 bases in between. The length of the CDR3 is 14 residues. Germline CDR1 and CDR2: SGHDN and FVKESK. CDR3 sequence reads: CASSQDSVNTEAFF. The CDR3 region has the DNA TGTGCCAGCAGCCAAGATTCAGTGAACACTGAAGCTTTCTTT. Looking up the rest from reference TRBV14 and TRBJ1-1 gives the full variable domain: EAGVTQFPSHSVIEKGQTVTLRCDPISGHDNLYWYRRVMGKEIKFLLHFVKESKQDESGMPNNRFLAERTGGTYSTLKVQPAELEDSGVYFCASSQDSVNTEAFFGQGTRLTVV.

The rearrangement joins TRBV29-1 to TRBJ2-7, with D possibly being TRBD1 or TRBD2 (6 bases each). This CDR3 is built from 12 residues. The germline CDR1 and CDR2 sequences are SQVTM and ANQGSEA. V dropped 7 bases and J dropped 1 base, with 11 bases sitting between them. The CDR3 loop reads CSAGAGSYEQYF. The CDR3 DNA reads as TGCAGCGCGGGGGCGGGATCCTACGAGCAGTACTTC.

The chain has TRBV6-4 and TRBJ2-7; D unresolved. V was pared by 7 bases and J by 4 bases, with 17 bases between. The germline CDR1 and CDR2 sequences are MRHNA and SNTAGT. The CDR3 extends over 14 amino acids. The CDR3 bases are TGTGCCAGCACCAGTCCCAAGTACACTTACGAGCAGTACTTC. It specifies CASTSPKYTYEQYF.

The chain couples TRBV5-8 to TRBJ1-2; 7 bases fit TRBD1. The CDR3 covers 14 residues. V shed 2 bases, J shed 9 bases, and the junction held 10 bases outside the gene matches. The germline CDR1 and CDR2 sequences are SGHTS and YDEGEE. CDR3 sequence reads: CASSFADRASRYTF. CDR3 in DNA: TGTGCCAGCAGCTTCGCTGACAGGGCATCGCGCTACACCTTC.

The chain links TRBV5-6 to TRBJ2-7; possibly TRBD2 for D (6 bases). Per the germline V gene, CDR1 is SGHDT and CDR2 is YYEEEE. The CDR3 sequence is 14 residues long. The V end lost 0 bases, the J end lost 4 bases, and 11 bases lay between the germline ends. Here the CDR3 DNA reads TGTGCCAGCAGCTTGGGACGGGGGTGGTACGAGCAGTACTTC. This sequence encodes CASSLGRGWYEQYF.

This rearrangement joins TRBV7-2 to TRBJ2-7; D is possibly TRBD1 (5 bases). CDR3 length: 14 amino acids. The V gene's germline CDR1 is SGHTA and CDR2 FQGNSA. V lost 2 bases to trimming and J lost 2 bases, with 10 bases between them. In DNA, the CDR3 is TGTGCCAGCAGCTTAAGCCAGGGAACCTACGAGCAGTACTTC. It encodes CASSLSQGTYEQYF.

A note on this clone: One junction end disagrees with the germline gene, perhaps due to a read error. The chain is built from TRBV7-7 and TRBJ2-5, with a possible D match to TRBD2 (5 bases). Germline lookup yields CDR1 SSHAT and CDR2 FNYEAQ (reference sequence). CDR3 length equals 15 residues. CDR3 nucleotides: TGTGCTAGCAGCTTTTCGGGGTCACTCGGGGAGACCCAGTACTTC. This gives the protein CASSFSGSLGETQYF.